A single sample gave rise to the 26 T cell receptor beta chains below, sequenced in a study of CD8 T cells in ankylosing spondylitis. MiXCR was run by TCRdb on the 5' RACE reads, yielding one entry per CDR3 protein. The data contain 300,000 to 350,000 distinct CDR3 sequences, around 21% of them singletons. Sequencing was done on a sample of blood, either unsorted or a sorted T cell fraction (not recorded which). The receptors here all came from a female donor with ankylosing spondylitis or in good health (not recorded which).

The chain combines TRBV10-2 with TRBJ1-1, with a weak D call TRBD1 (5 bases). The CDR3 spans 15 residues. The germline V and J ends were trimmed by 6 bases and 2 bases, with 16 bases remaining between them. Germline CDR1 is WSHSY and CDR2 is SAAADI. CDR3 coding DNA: TGCGCCAGCAGCTTCGAAGGAGGGGCCAACACTGAAGCTTTCTTT. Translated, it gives CASSFEGGANTEAFF.

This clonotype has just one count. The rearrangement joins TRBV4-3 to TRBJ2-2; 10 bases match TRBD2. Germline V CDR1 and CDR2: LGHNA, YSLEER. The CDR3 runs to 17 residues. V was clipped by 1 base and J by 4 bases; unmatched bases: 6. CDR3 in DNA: TGCGCCAGCAGCCAAGTACCTAGCGGGAGCACCACCGGGGAGCTGTTTTTT. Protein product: CASSQVPSGSTTGELFF.

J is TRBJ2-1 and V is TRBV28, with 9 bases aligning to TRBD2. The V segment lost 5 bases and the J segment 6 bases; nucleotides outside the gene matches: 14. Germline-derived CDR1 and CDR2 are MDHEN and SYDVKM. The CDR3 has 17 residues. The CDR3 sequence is CASSPAPPGTSINEQFF. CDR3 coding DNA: TGTGCCAGCAGTCCCGCGCCTCCCGGGACTAGCATCAATGAGCAGTTCTTC.

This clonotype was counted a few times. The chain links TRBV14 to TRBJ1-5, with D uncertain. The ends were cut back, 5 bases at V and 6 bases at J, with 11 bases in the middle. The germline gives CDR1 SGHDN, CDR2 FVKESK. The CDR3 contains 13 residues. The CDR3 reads CASSDPLRQPQHF. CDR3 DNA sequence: TGTGCCAGCAGCGATCCTTTGCGTCAGCCCCAGCATTTT.

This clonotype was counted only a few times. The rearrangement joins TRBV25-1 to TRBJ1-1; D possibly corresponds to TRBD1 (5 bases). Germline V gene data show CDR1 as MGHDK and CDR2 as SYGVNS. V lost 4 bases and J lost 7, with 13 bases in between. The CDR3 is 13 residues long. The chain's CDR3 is CASSGIWGSEAFF. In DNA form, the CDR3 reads TGTGCCAGCAGTGGGATATGGGGGAGTGAAGCTTTCTTT.

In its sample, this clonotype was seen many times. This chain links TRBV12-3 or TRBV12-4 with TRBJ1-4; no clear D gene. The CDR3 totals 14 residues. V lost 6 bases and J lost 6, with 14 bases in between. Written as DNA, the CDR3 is TGTGCCAGCAGCCTGGAGGCTCTCCATGAAAAACTGTTTTTT. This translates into CASSLEALHEKLFF.

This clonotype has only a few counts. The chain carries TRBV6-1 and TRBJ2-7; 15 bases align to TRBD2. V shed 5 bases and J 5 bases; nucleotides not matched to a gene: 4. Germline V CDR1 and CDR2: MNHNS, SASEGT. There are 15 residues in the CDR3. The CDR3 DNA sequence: TGTGCCAGCAGTCCCGGGACTAGCGGGAGGAACGAGCAGTACTTC. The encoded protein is CASSPGTSGRNEQYF.

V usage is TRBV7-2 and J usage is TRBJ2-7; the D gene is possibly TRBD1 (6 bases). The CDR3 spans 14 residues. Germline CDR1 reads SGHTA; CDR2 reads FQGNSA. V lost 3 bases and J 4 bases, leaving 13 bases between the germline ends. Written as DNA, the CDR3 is TGTGCCAGCAGCTTCGAACAGGGAAGGTACGAGCAGTACTTC. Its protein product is CASSFEQGRYEQYF.

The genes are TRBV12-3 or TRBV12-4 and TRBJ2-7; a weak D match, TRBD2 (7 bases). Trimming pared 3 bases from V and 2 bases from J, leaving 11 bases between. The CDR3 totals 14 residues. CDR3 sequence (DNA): TGTGCCAGCAGTTTCCGGGGGGCGACCTACGAGCAGTACTTC. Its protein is CASSFRGATYEQYF.

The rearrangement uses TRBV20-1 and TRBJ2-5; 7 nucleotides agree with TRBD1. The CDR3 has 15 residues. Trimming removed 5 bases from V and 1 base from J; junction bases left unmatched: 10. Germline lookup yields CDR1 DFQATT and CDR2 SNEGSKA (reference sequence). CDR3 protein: CSAVGDSRIQETQYF. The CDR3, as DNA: TGCAGTGCTGTGGGGGACAGCAGAATCCAAGAGACCCAGTACTTC.

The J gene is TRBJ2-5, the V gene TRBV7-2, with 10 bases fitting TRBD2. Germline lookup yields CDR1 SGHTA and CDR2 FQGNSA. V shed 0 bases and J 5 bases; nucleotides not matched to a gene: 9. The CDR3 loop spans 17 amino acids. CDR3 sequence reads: CASSLAGIAGGRETQYF. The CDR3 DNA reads TGTGCCAGCAGCTTAGCTGGGATAGCGGGAGGAAGGGAGACCCAGTACTTC.

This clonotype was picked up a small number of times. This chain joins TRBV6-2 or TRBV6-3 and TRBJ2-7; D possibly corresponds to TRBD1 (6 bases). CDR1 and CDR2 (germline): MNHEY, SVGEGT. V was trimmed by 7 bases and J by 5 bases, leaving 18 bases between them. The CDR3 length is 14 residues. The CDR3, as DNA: TGTGCCAGCACTCCAAGACAGGACTGGAACGAGCAGTACTTC. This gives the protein CASTPRQDWNEQYF.

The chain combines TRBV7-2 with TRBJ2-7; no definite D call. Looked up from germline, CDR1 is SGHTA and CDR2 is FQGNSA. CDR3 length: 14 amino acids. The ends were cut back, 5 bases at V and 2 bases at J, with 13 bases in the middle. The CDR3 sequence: CASSPPRLAYEQYF. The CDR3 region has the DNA TGTGCCAGCAGCCCCCCTCGGCTGGCCTACGAGCAGTACTTC.

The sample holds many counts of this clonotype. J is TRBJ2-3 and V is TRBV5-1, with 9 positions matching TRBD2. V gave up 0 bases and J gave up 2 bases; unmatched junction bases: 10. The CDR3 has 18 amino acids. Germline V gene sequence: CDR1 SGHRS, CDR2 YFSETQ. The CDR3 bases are TGCGCCAGCAGCTTGGAAGCTAGCGGGATTCGGTTCACAGATACGCAGTATTTT. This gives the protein CASSLEASGIRFTDTQYF.

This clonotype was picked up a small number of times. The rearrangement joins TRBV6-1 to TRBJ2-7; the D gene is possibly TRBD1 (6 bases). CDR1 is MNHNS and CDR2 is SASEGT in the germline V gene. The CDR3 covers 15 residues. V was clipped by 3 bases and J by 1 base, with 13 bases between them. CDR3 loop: CASSDTSDRSYEQYF. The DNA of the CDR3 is TGTGCCAGCAGTGATACTTCGGACAGATCCTACGAGCAGTACTTC.

CDR3: CASRLIIGTVPYEQYF. The CDR3 DNA follows: TGTGCCAGCAGATTAATTATCGGGACAGTTCCCTACGAGCAGTACTTC. V gene TRBV7-2 combines with J gene TRBJ2-7; 7 bases align to TRBD1. The CDR3 has 16 amino acids. Germline trimming cut 6 bases from V and 2 bases from J; bases unmatched to any gene: 13. The germline CDR1 and CDR2 sequences are SGHTA and FQGNSA.

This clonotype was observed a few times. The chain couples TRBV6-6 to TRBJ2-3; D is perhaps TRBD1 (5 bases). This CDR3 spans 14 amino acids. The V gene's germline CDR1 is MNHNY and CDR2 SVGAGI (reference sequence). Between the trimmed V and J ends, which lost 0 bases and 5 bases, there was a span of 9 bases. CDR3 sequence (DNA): TGTGCCAGCAGTTACTCGCAGGGTGGAGATACGCAGTATTTT. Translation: CASSYSQGGDTQYF.

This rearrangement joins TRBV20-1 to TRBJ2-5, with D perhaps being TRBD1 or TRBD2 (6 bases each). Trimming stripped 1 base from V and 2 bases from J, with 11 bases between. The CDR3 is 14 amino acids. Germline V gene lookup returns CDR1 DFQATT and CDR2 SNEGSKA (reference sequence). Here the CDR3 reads CSARAGASQETQYF. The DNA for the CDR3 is TGCAGTGCTAGAGCGGGGGCGTCACAAGAGACCCAGTACTTC.

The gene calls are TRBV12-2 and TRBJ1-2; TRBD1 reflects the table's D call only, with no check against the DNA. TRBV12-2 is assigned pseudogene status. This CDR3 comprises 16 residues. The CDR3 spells CASLKGAKTGDGGYTF. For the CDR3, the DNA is TGTGCAAGCCTCAAGGGGGCTAAGACAGGGGATGGGGGCTACACCTTC.

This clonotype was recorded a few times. CDR3 sequence reads: CASSQDRQLNYGYTF. CDR3 nucleotide sequence: TGCGCCAGCAGCCAAGATCGCCAGCTTAACTATGGCTACACCTTC. The chain has TRBV4-3 and TRBJ1-2; D ambiguous. The CDR3 length is 15 residues. V shed 0 bases and J shed 1 base, with 9 bases lying between them. From germline, CDR1 is LGHNA and CDR2 YSLEER.

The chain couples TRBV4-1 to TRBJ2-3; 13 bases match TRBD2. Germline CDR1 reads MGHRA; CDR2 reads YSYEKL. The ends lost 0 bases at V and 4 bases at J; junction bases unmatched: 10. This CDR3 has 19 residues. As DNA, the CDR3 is TGCGCCAGCAGCCAAGATTGGAGGGGACTAGCGGGACTATCAGATACGCAGTATTTT. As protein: CASSQDWRGLAGLSDTQYF.

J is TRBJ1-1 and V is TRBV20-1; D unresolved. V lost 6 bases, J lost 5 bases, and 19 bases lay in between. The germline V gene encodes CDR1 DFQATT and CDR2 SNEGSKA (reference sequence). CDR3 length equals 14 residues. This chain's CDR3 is CSAPVKTLFTEAFF. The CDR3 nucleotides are TGCAGTGCCCCCGTAAAAACCCTATTTACTGAAGCTTTCTTT.

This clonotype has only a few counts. The DNA for the CDR3 is TGCGCCAGCGGGGGGGGGGCCGGACAGCCCCAGCATTTT. It encodes CASGGGAGQPQHF. The V gene is TRBV10-2, the J gene TRBJ1-5; tentative D call: TRBD1 (6 bases). This CDR3 spans 13 amino acids. The V and J ends lost 8 bases and 7 bases respectively, with 15 bases between them. Germline assignment: CDR1 WSHSY and CDR2 SAAADI.

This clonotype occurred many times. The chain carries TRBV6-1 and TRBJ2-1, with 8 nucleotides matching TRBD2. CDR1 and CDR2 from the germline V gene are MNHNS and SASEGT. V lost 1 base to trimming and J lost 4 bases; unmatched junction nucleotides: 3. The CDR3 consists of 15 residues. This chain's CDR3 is CASSEGLARYNEQFF. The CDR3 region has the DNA TGTGCCAGCAGTGAAGGACTAGCGAGATACAATGAGCAGTTCTTC.

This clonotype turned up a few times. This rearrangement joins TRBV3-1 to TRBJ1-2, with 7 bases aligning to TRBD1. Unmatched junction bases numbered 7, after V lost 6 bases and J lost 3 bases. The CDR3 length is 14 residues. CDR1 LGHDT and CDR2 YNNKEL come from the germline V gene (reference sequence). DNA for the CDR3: TGTGCCAGCAGTCGTACTACAGGGGACTATGGCTACACCTTC. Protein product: CASSRTTGDYGYTF.

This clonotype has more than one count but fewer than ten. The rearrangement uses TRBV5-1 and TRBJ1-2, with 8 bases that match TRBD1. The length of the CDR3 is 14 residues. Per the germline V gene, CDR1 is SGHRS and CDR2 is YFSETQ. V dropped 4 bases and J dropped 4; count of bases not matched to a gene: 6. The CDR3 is CASSRGQATYGYTF. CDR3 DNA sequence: TGCGCCAGCAGCAGGGGACAGGCGACCTATGGCTACACCTTC.